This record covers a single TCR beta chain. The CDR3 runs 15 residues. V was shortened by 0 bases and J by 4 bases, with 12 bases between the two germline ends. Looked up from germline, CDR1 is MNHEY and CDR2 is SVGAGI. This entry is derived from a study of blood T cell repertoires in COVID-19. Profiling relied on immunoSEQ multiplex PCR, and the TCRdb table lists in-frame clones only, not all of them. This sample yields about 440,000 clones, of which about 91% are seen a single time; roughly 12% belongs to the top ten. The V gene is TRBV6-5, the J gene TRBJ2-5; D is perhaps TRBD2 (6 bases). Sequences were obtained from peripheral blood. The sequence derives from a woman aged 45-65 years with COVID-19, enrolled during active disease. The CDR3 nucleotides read TGTGCCAGCAGTTACTCCGGCCGGGGGAGAGAGACCCAGTACTTC. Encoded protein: CASSYSGRGRETQYF.